The TCR beta chain under discussion was sequenced for a study of cytomegalovirus exposure and HLA in healthy donors. This clone was seen only once. V was trimmed by 7 bases and J by 2 bases, leaving 12 bases between them. Germline V gene data show CDR1 as MNHNS and CDR2 as SASEGT. This CDR3 contains 13 residues. The data were produced by immunoSEQ multiplex PCR, yet TCRdb's version contains in-frame clones alone and is incomplete. The sample comprises 100,000 to 150,000 clones, 85% to 90% of which are singletons, and approximately 1.3% rests with the top ten. The sequence was obtained from a man aged 25-45 years in good health and CMV-seronegative. The chain joins TRBV6-1 to TRBJ2-7; D call uncertain. The source material was PBMCs. The DNA for the CDR3 is TGTGCCAGCATGTTGCCGTCGGCCTACGAGCAGTACTTC. This codes for CASMLPSAYEQYF.